Sequencing of this TCR beta chain was carried out in a study of STAT5B mutations in CD4+ large granular lymphocyte leukemia. Findings and limits, study-wide: 8/27 top patient clones versus 2/35 control clones were TRBV06-family.

This clone has only a few counts. The antigen remains unidentified. Per the germline V gene, CDR1 is LNHDA and CDR2 is SQIVND (reference sequence). V dropped 7 bases and J dropped 0; count of bases not matched to a gene: 8. This CDR3 is 17 amino acids long. This was a survey-level run. Some clones are missing from TCRdb's copy, which holds only in-frame ones; the method was immunoSEQ multiplex PCR. The sample includes about 21,000 clones, about 79% of them seen just once. The sequenced sample consisted of CD4+ T cells from blood buffy coats. The chain is built from TRBV19 and TRBJ2-6; TRBD1 aligns across 8 bases. The sequence was collected from a human donor in good health. The CDR3: CASMQQGVISGANVLTF. CDR3 sequence (DNA): TGTGCCAGTATGCAACAGGGGGTGATCTCTGGGGCCAACGTCCTGACTTTC.